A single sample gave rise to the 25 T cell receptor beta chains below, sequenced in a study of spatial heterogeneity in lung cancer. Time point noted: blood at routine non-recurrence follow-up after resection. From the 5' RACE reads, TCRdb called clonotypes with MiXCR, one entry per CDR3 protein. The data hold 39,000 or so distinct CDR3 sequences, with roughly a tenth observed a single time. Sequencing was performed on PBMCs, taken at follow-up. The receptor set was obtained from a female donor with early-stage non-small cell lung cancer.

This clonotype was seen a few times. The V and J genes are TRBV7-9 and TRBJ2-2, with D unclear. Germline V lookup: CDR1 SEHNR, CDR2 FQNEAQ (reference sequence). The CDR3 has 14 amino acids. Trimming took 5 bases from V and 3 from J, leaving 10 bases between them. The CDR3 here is CASSPNTYTGELFF. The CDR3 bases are TGTGCCAGCAGCCCTAACACCTACACCGGGGAGCTGTTTTTT.

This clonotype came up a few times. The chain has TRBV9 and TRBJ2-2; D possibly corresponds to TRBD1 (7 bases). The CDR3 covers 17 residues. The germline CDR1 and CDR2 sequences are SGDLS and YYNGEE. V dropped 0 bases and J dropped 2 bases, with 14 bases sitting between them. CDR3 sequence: CASSVATQGTNTGELFF. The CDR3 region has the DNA TGTGCCAGCAGCGTAGCAACACAGGGGACTAACACCGGGGAGCTGTTTTTT.

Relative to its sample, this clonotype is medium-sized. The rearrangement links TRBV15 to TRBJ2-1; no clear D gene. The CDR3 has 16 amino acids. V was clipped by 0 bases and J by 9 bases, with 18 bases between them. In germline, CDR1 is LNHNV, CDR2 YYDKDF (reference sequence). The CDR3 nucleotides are TGTGCCACCAGCAGAGATCTCGATTCCGTCTTGAGTGAGCAGTTCTTC. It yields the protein CATSRDLDSVLSEQFF.

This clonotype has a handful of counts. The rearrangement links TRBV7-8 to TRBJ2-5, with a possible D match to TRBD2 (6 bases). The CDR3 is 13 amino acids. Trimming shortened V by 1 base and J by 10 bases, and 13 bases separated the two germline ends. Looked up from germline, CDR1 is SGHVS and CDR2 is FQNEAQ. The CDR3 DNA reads TGTGCCAGCAGCTTAGGGGGCGGGGTGGTCCAGTACTTC. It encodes CASSLGGGVVQYF.

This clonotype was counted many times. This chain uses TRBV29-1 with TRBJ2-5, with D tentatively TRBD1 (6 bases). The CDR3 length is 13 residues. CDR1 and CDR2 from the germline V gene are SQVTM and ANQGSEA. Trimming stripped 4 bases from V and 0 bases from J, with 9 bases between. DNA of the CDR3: TGCAGCGTTGTCAGGGGAGACCAAGAGACCCAGTACTTC. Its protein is CSVVRGDQETQYF. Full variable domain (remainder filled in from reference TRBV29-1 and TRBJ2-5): SAVISQKPSRDICQRGTSLTIQCQVDSQVTMMFWYRQQPGQSLTLIATANQGSEATYESGFVIDKFPISRPNLTFSTLTVSNMSPEDSSIYLCSVVRGDQETQYFGPGTRLLVL.

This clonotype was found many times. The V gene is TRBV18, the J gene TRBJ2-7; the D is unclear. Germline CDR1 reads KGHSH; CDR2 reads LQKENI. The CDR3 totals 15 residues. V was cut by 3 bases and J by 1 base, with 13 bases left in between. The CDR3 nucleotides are TGTGCCAGCTCACCTCCCAAGCCGGTTTCCTACGAGCAGTACTTC. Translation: CASSPPKPVSYEQYF.

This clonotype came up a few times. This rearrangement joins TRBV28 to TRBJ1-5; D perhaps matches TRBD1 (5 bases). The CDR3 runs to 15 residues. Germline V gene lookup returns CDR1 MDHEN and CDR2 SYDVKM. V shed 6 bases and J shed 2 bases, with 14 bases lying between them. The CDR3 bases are TGTGCCAGCAGACGGGACCGCCGCGGCAATCAGCCCCAGCATTTT. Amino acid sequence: CASRRDRRGNQPQHF.

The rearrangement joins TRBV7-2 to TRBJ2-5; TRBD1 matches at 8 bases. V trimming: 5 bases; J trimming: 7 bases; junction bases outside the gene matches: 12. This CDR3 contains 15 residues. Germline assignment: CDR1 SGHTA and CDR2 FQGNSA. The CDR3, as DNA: TGTGCCAGCAGCCCCCAAGTGGTTGGGACAGGGACCCAGTACTTC. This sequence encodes CASSPQVVGTGTQYF.

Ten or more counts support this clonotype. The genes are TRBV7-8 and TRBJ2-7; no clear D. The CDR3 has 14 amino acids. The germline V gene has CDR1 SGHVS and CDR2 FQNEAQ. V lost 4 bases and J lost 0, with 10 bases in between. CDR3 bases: TGTGCCAGCAGCTCAATAGGGTCCTCCTACGAGCAGTACTTC. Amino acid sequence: CASSSIGSSYEQYF.

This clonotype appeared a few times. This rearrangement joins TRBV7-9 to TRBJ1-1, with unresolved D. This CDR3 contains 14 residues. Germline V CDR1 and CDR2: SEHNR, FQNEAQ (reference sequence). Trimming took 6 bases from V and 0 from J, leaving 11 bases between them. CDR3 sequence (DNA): TGTGCCAGCAGGCCCGACCTCATGAACACTGAAGCTTTCTTT. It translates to CASRPDLMNTEAFF. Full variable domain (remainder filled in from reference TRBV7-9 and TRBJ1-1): DTGVSQNPRHKITKRGQNVTFRCDPISEHNRLYWYRQTLGQGPEFLTYFQNEAQLEKSRLLSDRFSAERPKGSFSTLEIQRTEQGDSAMYLCASRPDLMNTEAFFGQGTRLTVV.

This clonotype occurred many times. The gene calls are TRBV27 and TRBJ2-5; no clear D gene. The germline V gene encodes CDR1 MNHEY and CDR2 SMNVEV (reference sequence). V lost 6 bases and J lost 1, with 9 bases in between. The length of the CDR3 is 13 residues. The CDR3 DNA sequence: TGTGCCAGCAGCACCCTGGCCCAAGAGACCCAGTACTTC. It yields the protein CASSTLAQETQYF.

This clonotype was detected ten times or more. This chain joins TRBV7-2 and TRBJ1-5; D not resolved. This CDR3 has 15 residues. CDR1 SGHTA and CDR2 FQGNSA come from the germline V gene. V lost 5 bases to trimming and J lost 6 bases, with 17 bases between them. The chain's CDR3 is CASSPETNWGQPQHF. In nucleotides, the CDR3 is TGTGCCAGCAGCCCCGAGACAAACTGGGGTCAGCCCCAGCATTTT.

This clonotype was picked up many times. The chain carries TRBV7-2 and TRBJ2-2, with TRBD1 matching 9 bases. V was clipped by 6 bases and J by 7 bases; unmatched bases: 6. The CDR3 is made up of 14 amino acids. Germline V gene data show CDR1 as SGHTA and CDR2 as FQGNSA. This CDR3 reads CASRPGQGHGELFF. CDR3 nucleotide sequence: TGTGCCAGCAGACCGGGACAGGGCCACGGGGAGCTGTTTTTT.

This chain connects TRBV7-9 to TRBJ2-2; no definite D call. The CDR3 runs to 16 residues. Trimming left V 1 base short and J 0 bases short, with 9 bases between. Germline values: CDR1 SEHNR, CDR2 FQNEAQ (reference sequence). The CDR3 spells CASSLVRNANTGELFF. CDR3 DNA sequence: TGTGCCAGCAGCTTAGTCCGGAACGCGAACACCGGGGAGCTGTTTTTT. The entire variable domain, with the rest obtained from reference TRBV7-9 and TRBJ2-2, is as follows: DTGVSQNPRHKITKRGQNVTFRCDPISEHNRLYWYRQTLGQGPEFLTYFQNEAQLEKSRLLSDRFSAERPKGSFSTLEIQRTEQGDSAMYLCASSLVRNANTGELFFGEGSRLTVL.

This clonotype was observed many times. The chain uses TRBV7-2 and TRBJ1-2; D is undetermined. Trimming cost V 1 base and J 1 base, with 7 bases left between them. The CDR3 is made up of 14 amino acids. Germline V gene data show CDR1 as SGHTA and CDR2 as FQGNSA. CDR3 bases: TGTGCCAGCAGCTTAGGAGGGATTAACTATGGCTACACCTTC. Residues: CASSLGGINYGYTF.

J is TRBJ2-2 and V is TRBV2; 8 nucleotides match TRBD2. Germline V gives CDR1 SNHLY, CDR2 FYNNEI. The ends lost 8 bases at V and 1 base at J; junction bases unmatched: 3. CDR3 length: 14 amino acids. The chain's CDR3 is CASSAGENTGELFF. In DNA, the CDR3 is TGTGCCAGCTCAGCGGGGGAGAACACCGGGGAGCTGTTTTTT.

Written as DNA, the CDR3 is TGCAGTGCCCGGGTCCGGGGTTTCGCCTCCAATTCACCCCTCCACTTT. Its translation: CSARVRGFASNSPLHF. This chain uses TRBV20-1 with TRBJ1-6; D is undetermined. The CDR3 covers 16 residues. Germline V CDR1 and CDR2: DFQATT, SNEGSKA (reference sequence). V was cut by 6 bases and J by 7 bases, with 22 bases left in between.

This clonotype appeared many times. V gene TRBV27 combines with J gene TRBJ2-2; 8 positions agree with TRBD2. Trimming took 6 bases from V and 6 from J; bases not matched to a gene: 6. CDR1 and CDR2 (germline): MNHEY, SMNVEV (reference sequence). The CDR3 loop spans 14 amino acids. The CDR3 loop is CASRLTSGAGELFF. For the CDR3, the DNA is TGTGCCAGCAGACTTACTAGCGGCGCCGGGGAGCTGTTTTTT.

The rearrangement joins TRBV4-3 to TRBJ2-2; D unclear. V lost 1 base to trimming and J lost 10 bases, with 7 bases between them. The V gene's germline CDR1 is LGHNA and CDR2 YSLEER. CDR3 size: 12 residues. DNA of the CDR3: TGCGCCAGCAGCCAAGTTATTGCGGAGCTGTTTTTT. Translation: CASSQVIAELFF.

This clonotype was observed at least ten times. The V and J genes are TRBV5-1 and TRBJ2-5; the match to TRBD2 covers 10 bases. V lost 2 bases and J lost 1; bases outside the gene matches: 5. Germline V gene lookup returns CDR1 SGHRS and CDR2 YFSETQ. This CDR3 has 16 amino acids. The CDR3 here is CASSLAASGGQETQYF. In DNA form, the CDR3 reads TGCGCCAGCAGCTTAGCGGCTAGCGGGGGCCAAGAGACCCAGTACTTC.

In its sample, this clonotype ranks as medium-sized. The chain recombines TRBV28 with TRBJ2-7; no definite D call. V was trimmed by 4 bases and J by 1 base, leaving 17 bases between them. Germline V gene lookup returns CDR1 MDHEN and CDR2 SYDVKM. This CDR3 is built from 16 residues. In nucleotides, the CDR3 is TGTGCCAGCAGTTCCGTCCCTCCACAGAGTTCCTACGAGCAGTACTTC. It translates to CASSSVPPQSSYEQYF.

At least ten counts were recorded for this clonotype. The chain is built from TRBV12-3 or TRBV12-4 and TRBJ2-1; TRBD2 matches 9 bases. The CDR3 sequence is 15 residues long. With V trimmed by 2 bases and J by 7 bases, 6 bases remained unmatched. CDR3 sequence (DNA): TGTGCCAGCAGTTTAAAGGCGGGGGGGCTGAATGAGCAGTTCTTC. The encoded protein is CASSLKAGGLNEQFF.

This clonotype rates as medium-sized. The DNA of the CDR3 is TGCAGTGCTAGAGATCAGGGTCAAAATTCACCCCTCCACTTT. Its translation: CSARDQGQNSPLHF. V and J are TRBV20-1 and TRBJ1-6, with D perhaps TRBD1 (5 bases). V was trimmed by 0 bases and J by 7 bases, leaving 10 bases between them. The CDR3 sequence is 14 residues long. Germline V CDR1 and CDR2: DFQATT, SNEGSKA (reference sequence).

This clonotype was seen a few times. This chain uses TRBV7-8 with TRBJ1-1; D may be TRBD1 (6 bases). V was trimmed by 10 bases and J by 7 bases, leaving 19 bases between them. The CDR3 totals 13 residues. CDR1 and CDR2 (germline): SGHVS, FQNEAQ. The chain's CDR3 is CATAPGGLIEAFF. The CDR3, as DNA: TGTGCCACCGCCCCGGGGGGGCTTATTGAAGCTTTCTTT.

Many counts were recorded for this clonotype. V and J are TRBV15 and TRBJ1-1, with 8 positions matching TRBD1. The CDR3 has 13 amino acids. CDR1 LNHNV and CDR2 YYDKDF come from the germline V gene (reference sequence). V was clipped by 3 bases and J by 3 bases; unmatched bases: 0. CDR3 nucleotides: TGTGCCACCAGCAGGGACAGGGACACTGAAGCTTTCTTT. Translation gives CATSRDRDTEAFF.